The 2 T cell receptor beta chains below come from one sample, sequenced in a study of T-cell reconstitution after alpha-beta-depleted transplantation in children. Unique molecular identifiers were incorporated into the prepared TCRbeta library. From the PCR reads, TCRdb called clonotypes with MiXCR, one entry per CDR3 protein. The sample contains 55,000 to 85,000 distinct CDR3 sequences, 9.5% to 13% of which appear only once. The starting material was PBMCs, obtained before TCRalphabeta/CD19-depleted stem cell transplant. The receptors were sampled from a boy aged 5-17 years with acute myeloid leukemia, due to receive a stem cell transplant.

This clonotype was seen ten or more times. This chain uses TRBV12-3 or TRBV12-4 with TRBJ2-5; 8 positions agree with TRBD1. The trim removed 6 bases at V and 4 bases at J, leaving 7 bases unmatched. This CDR3 region has 14 residues. Written as DNA, the CDR3 is TGTGCCAGCAGGCTACAGGGGGAGGTAGAGACCCAGTACTTC. Residues: CASRLQGEVETQYF.

This clonotype came up many times. J is TRBJ2-2 and V is TRBV5-1; D gene unclear. The CDR3 covers 16 residues. Trimming shortened V by 0 bases and J by 6 bases, and 15 bases separated the two germline ends. CDR1 is SGHRS and CDR2 is YFSETQ in the germline V gene. The CDR3 DNA sequence: TGCGCCAGCAGCTTGGACGCAGGCTTCGTCGCCGGGGAGCTGTTTTTT. Protein: CASSLDAGFVAGELFF.